This note documents a single T cell receptor (beta chain) sequence. Its antigen is unidentified. These data are taken from a study of cytomegalovirus exposure and HLA in healthy donors. Findings and caveats of the study: Judged likely to be a sequencing artifact was a cluster of highly shared sequence variants.

In the PCR, 60 Vbeta and 13 Jbeta primers were used. Measured with immunoSEQ multiplex PCR; TCRdb has only the in-frame clones, and not every one. The data contain roughly 200,000 clones, about 70% of them singletons. The CDR3 consists of 14 residues. V lost 4 bases to trimming and J lost 4 bases, with 14 bases between them. The germline gives CDR1 MNHNY, CDR2 SVGAGI (reference sequence). This TCR derives from a woman in her twenties or thirties in good health and CMV-seronegative. The source material was PBMCs. This sequence joins TRBV6-6 and TRBJ2-7, with no clear D. In DNA form, the CDR3 reads TGTGCCAGCAGTTCGAAACCGAGTGTGTACGAGCAGTACTTC. It codes for CASSSKPSVYEQYF.